These 2 T cell receptor beta chains originate from one sample sequenced in a study of T cell responses to AZD1222 COVID-19 vaccine. Generated by immunoSEQ multiplex PCR, the TCRdb table keeps only in-frame clones and is missing some. This table holds 180,000 or so clones, roughly nine tenths found once. The source was peripheral blood, collected 28 days after the second AZD1222 dose. Receptors were obtained from an adult who received the AZD1222 COVID-19 vaccine.

The chain recombines TRBV6-5 with TRBJ1-1; unclear D gene. The CDR3 covers 11 residues. Trimming cost V 7 bases and J 8 bases, with 11 bases left between them. Germline CDR1 and CDR2: MNHEY and SVGAGI. This chain's CDR3 is CASTEKREAFF. The CDR3 bases are TGTGCCAGCACCGAAAAGAGAGAAGCTTTCTTT.

The chain recombines TRBV7-3 with TRBJ2-3; TRBD1 is a possible D gene (6 bases). CDR3 length: 14 residues. Germline assignment: CDR1 SGHTA and CDR2 FQGTGA. V was trimmed by 5 bases and J by 6 bases, leaving 15 bases between them. The CDR3 region is CASSLQGTGDTQYF. CDR3 nucleotide sequence: TGTGCCAGCAGCCTTCAGGGGACGGGGGATACGCAGTATTTT.